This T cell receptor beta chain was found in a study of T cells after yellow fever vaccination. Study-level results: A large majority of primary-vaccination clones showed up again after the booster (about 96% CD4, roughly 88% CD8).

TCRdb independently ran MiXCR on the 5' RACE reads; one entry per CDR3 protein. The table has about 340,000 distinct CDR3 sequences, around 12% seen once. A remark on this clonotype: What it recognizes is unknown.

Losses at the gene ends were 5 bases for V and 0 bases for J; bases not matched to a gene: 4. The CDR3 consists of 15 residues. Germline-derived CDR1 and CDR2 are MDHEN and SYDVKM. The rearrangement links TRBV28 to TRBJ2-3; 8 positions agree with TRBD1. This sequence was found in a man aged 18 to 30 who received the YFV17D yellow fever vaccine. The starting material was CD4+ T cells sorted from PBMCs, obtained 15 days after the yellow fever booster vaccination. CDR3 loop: CASSTGGVSTDTQYF. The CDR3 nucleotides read TGTGCCAGCAGTACAGGGGGAGTTAGCACAGATACGCAGTATTTT.